This passage covers 32 T cell receptor beta chains from one sample sequenced in a study of blood T cell repertoires in COVID-19. Method: immunoSEQ multiplex PCR; TCRdb's copy keeps in-frame clones and lacks some. This repertoire shows approximately 190,000 clones, about four fifths found once; its top ten account for around 6.9%. The sequenced material came from peripheral blood. The receptors were gathered from a man in his sixties with acute or convalescent COVID-19.

The chain has TRBV9 and TRBJ1-1, with 9 nucleotides matching TRBD1. V lost 2 bases to trimming and J lost 6 bases; unmatched junction nucleotides: 5. This CDR3 has 14 amino acids. From germline, CDR1 is SGDLS and CDR2 YYNGEE. The CDR3 loop is CASSVWDRVAEAFF. The CDR3 coding sequence is TGTGCCAGCAGCGTTTGGGACAGGGTAGCTGAAGCTTTCTTT.

The chain joins TRBV4-2 to TRBJ2-7; the match to TRBD2 covers 9 bases. The CDR3 is made up of 16 amino acids. V gave up 0 bases and J gave up 9 bases; unmatched junction bases: 12. From germline, CDR1 is LGHNA and CDR2 YNFKEQ. The CDR3 DNA sequence: TGTGCCAGCAGCCAAGATCCCGGGACTAGCAGGAGGGGGCAGTACTTC. The encoded protein is CASSQDPGTSRRGQYF.

This clone has more than one count but fewer than ten. The gene calls are TRBV4-1 and TRBJ1-1; D gene ambiguous. The CDR3 runs 14 residues. The germline V gene encodes CDR1 MGHRA and CDR2 YSYEKL. V shed 0 bases and J shed 6 bases, with 11 bases lying between them. The CDR3 DNA is TGCGCCAGCAGCCAAGAAGCGGCGGGCGCTGAAGCTTTCTTT. It yields the protein CASSQEAAGAEAFF.

The table lists this clone with a count of one. This chain connects TRBV3-1 (or the pseudogene TRBV3-2) to TRBJ2-1; D unclear. The CDR3 length is 14 residues. Trimming left V 5 bases short and J 5 bases short, with 13 bases between. CDR1 and CDR2 from the germline V gene are LGHDT and YNNKEL (reference sequence). The CDR3 DNA is TGTGCCAGCAGCTTCAGCGAACAACACAATGAGCAGTTCTTC. Its protein product is CASSFSEQHNEQFF.

V usage is TRBV7-8 and J usage is TRBJ1-4, with a weak D call TRBD1 (6 bases). Per the germline V gene, CDR1 is SGHVS and CDR2 is FQNEAQ. Trimming cost V 0 bases and J 4 bases, with 9 bases left between them. The CDR3 contains 15 residues. The CDR3 region is CASSLAGGINEKLFF. CDR3 DNA sequence: TGTGCCAGCAGCTTAGCTGGGGGCATTAATGAAAAACTGTTTTTT. Full variable domain (rest looked up from reference TRBV7-8 and TRBJ1-4): GAGVSQSPRYKVAKRGQDVALRCDPISGHVSLFWYQQALGQGPEFLTYFQNEAQLDKSGLPSDRFFAERPEGSVSTLKIQRTQQEDSAVYLCASSLAGGINEKLFFGSGTQLSVL.

The J gene is TRBJ1-5, the V gene TRBV19; TRBD1 matches 7 bases. The CDR3 is made up of 13 amino acids. J lost 7 bases, V lost 9 bases, and 9 bases had no gene match. CDR1 and CDR2 (germline): LNHDA, SQIVND (reference sequence). For the CDR3, the DNA is TGTGCCAGAGAGACAGGGAACAGACAGCCCCAGCATTTT. Translating gives CARETGNRQPQHF.

The chain recombines TRBV3-1 (or the pseudogene TRBV3-2) with TRBJ2-1; 10 positions agree with TRBD1. Germline CDR1 is LGHDT and CDR2 is YNNKEL (reference sequence). V lost 5 bases to trimming and J lost 1 base; unmatched junction nucleotides: 5. The CDR3 sequence is 16 residues long. The CDR3 sequence is CASSARDRGSYNEQFF. For the CDR3, the DNA is TGTGCCAGCAGCGCCCGGGACAGGGGATCCTACAATGAGCAGTTCTTC.

In this sample, this clone turned up many times. This sequence joins TRBV27 and TRBJ2-7, with D possibly being TRBD2 (5 bases). Germline assignment: CDR1 MNHEY and CDR2 SMNVEV (reference sequence). V lost 7 bases and J lost 7, with 20 bases in between. The CDR3 length is 14 residues. The CDR3 bases are TGTGCCAGCAATCTGGACGGGGTGATGGGGGAGCAGTACTTC. This sequence encodes CASNLDGVMGEQYF.

V is TRBV25-1 and J is TRBJ1-5; D perhaps matches TRBD1 (5 bases). Germline loops: CDR1 MGHDK, CDR2 SYGVNS. V was pared by 11 bases and J by 1 base, with 18 bases between. This CDR3 region has 15 residues. The chain's CDR3 is CAALWRGVSNQPQHF. Here the CDR3 DNA reads TGTGCCGCCCTTTGGAGGGGAGTAAGCAATCAGCCCCAGCATTTT. The full variable domain, completed using reference TRBV25-1 and TRBJ1-5, is EADIYQTPRYLVIGTGKKITLECSQTMGHDKMYWYQQDPGMELHLIHYSYGVNSTEKGDLSSESTVSRIRTEHFPLTLESARPSHTSQYLCAALWRGVSNQPQHFGDGTRLSIL.

V usage is TRBV11-3 and J usage is TRBJ2-3; 7 positions match TRBD1. V lost 3 bases and J lost 3; bases outside the gene matches: 3. This CDR3 has 14 residues. From germline, CDR1 is SGHNT and CDR2 YENEEA. The CDR3 nucleotides are TGTGCCAGCAGCTTGACAGGGTGGACAGATACGCAGTATTTT. It codes for CASSLTGWTDTQYF.

J is TRBJ1-5 and V is TRBV7-2, with 7 positions matching TRBD1. V dropped 5 bases and J dropped 1; count of bases not matched to a gene: 5. The length of the CDR3 is 15 residues. Germline-derived CDR1 and CDR2 are SGHTA and FQGNSA. As DNA, the CDR3 is TGTGCCAGCAGCCTTGGACAGGTGAGCAATCAGCCCCAGCATTTT. It encodes CASSLGQVSNQPQHF.

V and J are TRBV10-3 and TRBJ2-7; D is unresolved. Trimming left V 3 bases short and J 2 bases short, with 5 bases between. The CDR3 contains 12 residues. From germline, CDR1 is ENHRY and CDR2 SYGVKD. DNA for the CDR3: TGTGCCATCAGTGATCAGGCCTACGAGCAGTACTTC. As protein: CAISDQAYEQYF.

This clone was seen once. The V and J genes are TRBV6-5 and TRBJ2-7; TRBD2 aligns across 7 bases. Trimming at V came to 6 bases and at J to 0 bases, leaving 5 bases not matched to a gene. CDR1 is MNHEY and CDR2 is SVGAGI in the germline V gene. The CDR3 covers 14 residues. The CDR3: CASRDGGSSYEQYF. In nucleotides, the CDR3 is TGTGCCAGCAGGGATGGCGGGAGCTCCTACGAGCAGTACTTC.

This clone was detected only once. The chain has TRBV11-2 and TRBJ1-2, with TRBD1 identical over 7 bases. Germline V gene sequence: CDR1 SGHAT, CDR2 FQNNGV. The CDR3 has 14 amino acids. The junction had 5 bases not matched to a gene; V was cut back by 6 bases and J by 1 base. The CDR3 spells CASRKTGVNYGYTF. CDR3 nucleotides: TGTGCCAGCAGGAAAACAGGGGTTAACTATGGCTACACCTTC.

In its sample, this clone was seen once. The chain links TRBV2 to TRBJ1-2, with D hard to call. CDR3 length: 12 amino acids. The V gene's germline CDR1 is SNHLY and CDR2 FYNNEI. V was shortened by 5 bases and J by 8 bases, with 12 bases between the two germline ends. For the CDR3, the DNA is TGTGCCAGCAGTCCGGCCCAGCGGGGCTACACCTTC. It specifies CASSPAQRGYTF.

The chain couples TRBV5-1 to TRBJ1-1; D not certain. Trimming took off 4 bases at V and 0 bases at J, with 13 bases between the two ends. This CDR3 has 15 residues. In germline, CDR1 is SGHRS, CDR2 YFSETQ. The CDR3, as DNA: TGCGCCAGCAGCACCTCGAGGGCGCTGAACACTGAAGCTTTCTTT. Translated, it gives CASSTSRALNTEAFF.

This chain uses TRBV24-1 with TRBJ2-3; 14 nucleotides agree with TRBD2. The CDR3 is 15 amino acids. J gave up 8 bases and V 4 bases, and 4 bases lay outside the gene matches. Germline CDR1 and CDR2: KGHDR and SFDVKD. The DNA for the CDR3 is TGTGCCACCAGTGACCCTGGACTAGCGGGAGGTACGCAGTATTTT. Protein: CATSDPGLAGGTQYF.

This clone was seen more than once but under ten times. J is TRBJ1-6 and V is TRBV6-5, with TRBD1 identical over 9 bases. Losses at the gene ends were 2 bases for V and 8 bases for J; bases not matched to a gene: 4. In germline, CDR1 is MNHEY, CDR2 SVGAGI. There are 15 residues in the CDR3. The CDR3 spells CASSYVRDRDSPLHF. CDR3 coding DNA: TGTGCCAGCAGTTACGTCCGGGACAGGGATTCACCCCTCCACTTT.

This chain links TRBV11-2 with TRBJ2-3; D uncertain. In germline, CDR1 is SGHAT, CDR2 FQNNGV. Trimming stripped 0 bases from V and 3 bases from J, with 4 bases between. The CDR3 consists of 13 residues. CDR3 residues: CASSLDLTDTQYF. DNA of the CDR3: TGTGCCAGCAGCTTAGACCTGACAGATACGCAGTATTTT.

This clone has only one observation. The rearrangement links TRBV19 to TRBJ2-7, with D unclear. V lost 1 base and J lost 0, with 10 bases in between. In germline, CDR1 is LNHDA, CDR2 SQIVND (reference sequence). The CDR3 loop spans 15 amino acids. The CDR3 sequence is CASSIVGSSSYEQYF. CDR3 nucleotide sequence: TGTGCCAGTAGTATAGTCGGGTCTAGCTCCTACGAGCAGTACTTC.

This chain joins TRBV6-2 or TRBV6-3 and TRBJ2-7, with D perhaps matching TRBD1 (6 bases). Germline CDR1 reads MNHEY; CDR2 reads SVGEGT. The length of the CDR3 is 15 residues. Trimming took 4 bases from V and 3 from J, leaving 16 bases between them. CDR3 amino acids: CASSSVLTGYYEQYF. The CDR3 nucleotides read TGTGCCAGCAGTTCCGTGTTGACAGGTTACTACGAGCAGTACTTC.

The chain combines TRBV9 with TRBJ2-1, with 7 nucleotides matching TRBD2. The germline gives CDR1 SGDLS, CDR2 YYNGEE. With 0 bases clipped from V and 6 bases from J, the junction kept 3 bases outside the gene matches. The CDR3 spans 14 residues. The CDR3 DNA reads as TGTGCCAGCAGCGTAGCCCGACTAGCCAATGAGCAGTTCTTC. Translated: CASSVARLANEQFF.

This chain uses TRBV30 with TRBJ1-2; 9 bases are shared with TRBD1. The V gene's germline CDR1 is GTSNPN and CDR2 SVGIG (reference sequence). This CDR3 is built from 16 residues. The junction had 17 bases not matched to a gene; V was cut back by 4 bases and J by 8 bases. The DNA of the CDR3 is TGTGCCTGGAATCCGGGACAGGGATACAGTACTGGGGGCTACACCTTC. Its translation is CAWNPGQGYSTGGYTF. Supplemented by reference TRBV30 and TRBJ1-2, the full variable domain reads SQTIHQWPATLVQPVGSPLSLECTVEGTSNPNLYWYRQAAGRGLQLLFYSVGIGQISSEVPQNLSASRPQDRQFILSSKKLLLSDSGFYLCAWNPGQGYSTGGYTFGSGTRLTVV.

The chain couples TRBV7-2 to TRBJ2-5; 14 bases line up with TRBD2. CDR1 and CDR2 (germline): SGHTA, FQGNSA. Trimming at V came to 5 bases and at J to 5 bases, leaving 7 bases not matched to a gene. This CDR3 is 16 amino acids long. The CDR3 region is CASSPERLAGGETQYF. The DNA for the CDR3 is TGTGCCAGCAGCCCGGAGAGACTAGCGGGGGGGGAGACCCAGTACTTC.

J is TRBJ1-1 and V is TRBV6-5; D is ambiguous. Trimming took off 6 bases at V and 3 bases at J, with 11 bases between the two ends. From germline, CDR1 is MNHEY and CDR2 SVGAGI. CDR3 length: 13 residues. The CDR3 protein is CASSHTRDTEAFF. For the CDR3, the DNA is TGTGCCAGCAGCCACACTAGGGACACTGAAGCTTTCTTT.

This clone was detected only a few times. The genes are TRBV19 and TRBJ2-1; TRBD2 might be the D (6 bases). The CDR3 is 16 amino acids. CDR1 and CDR2 (germline): LNHDA, SQIVND (reference sequence). V lost 6 bases to trimming and J lost 4 bases, with 19 bases between them. CDR3 DNA sequence: TGTGCCAGTAGGTCTCCGGGCGGGGTCAATTACAATGAGCAGTTCTTC. Translation gives CASRSPGGVNYNEQFF.

A few counts support this clone. The chain recombines TRBV2 with TRBJ1-3; no clear D. The germline gives CDR1 SNHLY, CDR2 FYNNEI. This CDR3 is 14 amino acids long. V lost 5 bases, J lost 2 bases, and 10 bases lay in between. The CDR3 nucleotides are TGTGCCAGCAGTACGAGAATCACTGGAAACACCATATATTTT. Its translation: CASSTRITGNTIYF.

V usage is TRBV18 and J usage is TRBJ2-2, with 9 bases that match TRBD1. V was clipped by 3 bases and J by 14 bases; unmatched bases: 10. Per germline, CDR1 KGHSH and CDR2 LQKENI. The CDR3 runs 14 residues. The CDR3 loop reads CASSPQPGQGKLFF. The CDR3 DNA sequence: TGTGCCAGCTCACCGCAACCGGGACAGGGTAAACTGTTTTTT.

This clone was counted only a few times. The chain combines TRBV7-3 with TRBJ2-1; TRBD1 agrees at 12 bases. The CDR3 extends over 18 amino acids. J gave up 3 bases and V 5 bases, and 11 bases lay outside the gene matches. Looked up from germline, CDR1 is SGHTA and CDR2 is FQGTGA. CDR3 DNA sequence: TGTGCCAGCAGCCACCGGGACAGGGGGCGCGGGGGCTACAATGAGCAGTTCTTC. This gives the protein CASSHRDRGRGGYNEQFF. The complete variable domain, with remaining parts taken from reference TRBV7-3 and TRBJ2-1, reads GAGVSQTPSNKVTEKGKYVELRCDPISGHTALYWYRQSLGQGPEFLIYFQGTGAADDSGLPNDRFFAVRPEGSVSTLKIQRTERGDSAVYLCASSHRDRGRGGYNEQFFGPGTRLTVL.

The chain has TRBV7-3 and TRBJ2-2; a possible D gene is TRBD1 (5 bases). V gave up 4 bases and J gave up 5 bases, with 14 bases separating them. The CDR3 is 15 residues long. CDR1 and CDR2 from the germline V gene are SGHTA and FQGTGA. CDR3 in amino acids: CASSSQAGRTGELFF. The DNA for the CDR3 is TGTGCCAGCAGCTCCCAGGCAGGGCGGACCGGGGAGCTGTTTTTT.

In this sample, this clone turned up a few times. The chain uses TRBV12-3 or TRBV12-4 and TRBJ1-5; no reliable D call. The CDR3 has 12 residues. The V gene lost 1 base and the J gene lost 8 bases, with 6 bases spanning the gap. CDR3 sequence (DNA): TGTGCCAGCAGTTTAGGCGTTAAGCCCCAGCATTTT. Its protein is CASSLGVKPQHF.

The chain combines TRBV11-2 with TRBJ1-5, with D hard to call. V dropped 2 bases and J dropped 0 bases, with 5 bases sitting between them. Germline values: CDR1 SGHAT, CDR2 FQNNGV. This CDR3 has 14 residues. The CDR3 loop is CASSLTGSNQPQHF. CDR3 DNA: TGTGCCAGCAGCTTAACGGGTAGCAATCAGCCCCAGCATTTT.